This T cell receptor (beta chain) was recovered during a study of blood T cell repertoires in COVID-19. Across the study: Spain, Italy and the United States supplied samples that represented acute and convalescent COVID-19.

Trimming took 3 bases from V and 2 from J, leaving 8 bases between them. CDR3 length: 13 residues. CDR1 and CDR2 from the germline V gene are SGHTA and FQGTGA. Only one count was recorded for this clone. Assay used: immunoSEQ multiplex PCR; TCRdb lists only in-frame clones, some missing. The sample records some 64,000 clones, more than 75% being singletons. The sequencing input was peripheral blood. This receptor was obtained from an older woman with acute or convalescent COVID-19. The gene calls are TRBV7-3 and TRBJ2-7; D is perhaps TRBD1 (5 bases). CDR3 DNA sequence: TGTGCCAGCAGCTTCGACAGAACCTACGAGCAGTACTTC. Amino acids: CASSFDRTYEQYF.